This TCR beta chain is from a study of metastatic and nonmetastatic thyroid tumors. Only a few counts were recorded for this clone. Through MiXCR, TCRdb re-clonotyped the PCR reads. The data contain fewer than 5,000 clones, roughly 20% of them seen just once; the ten biggest clones take up roughly 25%. Nobody among the patients had been given any treatment before thyroid surgery. V gave up 5 bases and J gave up 6 bases, with 16 bases separating them. The CDR3 is 15 residues long. Germline lookup yields CDR1 MDHEN and CDR2 SYDVKM. The V call is TRBV28, the J call TRBJ2-2; D is possibly TRBD1 (6 bases). Sequenced: adjacent normal tissue. This receptor was identified in a male donor with papillary thyroid cancer or a benign thyroid nodule (not recorded which). Some clones in this sample may be carry-over from other donors' samples. The CDR3 DNA reads as TGTGCCAGCAGTACCCTCAGGGGCCTGTCCGGGGAGCTGTTTTTT. Translated, it gives CASSTLRGLSGELFF. The complete variable domain, with remaining parts taken from reference TRBV28 and TRBJ2-2, reads DVKVTQSSRYLVKRTGEKVFLECVQDMDHENMFWYRQDPGLGLRLIYFSYDVKMKEKGDIPEGYSVSREKKERFSLILESASTNQTSMYLCASSTLRGLSGELFFGEGSRLTVL.